This T cell receptor (beta chain) was sequenced during a study of cytotoxic CD8 clonotypes in ibrutinib-treated CLL. Background on the study: Results showed around 24 partial and 2 complete responses; following median approximately 69 months, around 15 remained remitted, approximately twelve advanced.

The length of the CDR3 is 14 residues. CDR1 is MNHEY and CDR2 is SMNVEV in the germline V gene (reference sequence). Between the trimmed V and J ends, which lost 0 bases and 5 bases, there was a span of 10 bases. The table came from immunoSEQ multiplex PCR; TCRdb's copy has only in-frame clones and leaves some out. In the table there are roughly 170,000 clones, about four fifths of which are singletons. The rearrangement joins TRBV27 to TRBJ1-2; D is possibly TRBD1 (6 bases). This specimen consisted of PBMCs, obtained after 24 months of ibrutinib treatment. The clonotype was recovered from a human donor with chronic lymphocytic leukemia. The CDR3 loop reads CASSLSLGAYGYTF. The CDR3 bases are TGTGCCAGCAGTTTATCTTTGGGGGCGTATGGCTACACCTTC.